Listed here is a single T cell receptor (beta chain). The antigen remains undetermined. This entry comes from a study of T cells in Graves' hyperthyroidism and ophthalmopathy. Study-wide background: Peripheral blood samples were taken at initial diagnosis, prior to any treatment. Overall study findings and caveats: Among clonotypes expanded in thyroid above 0.001, most were also found in blood. Ophthalmopathy, as predicted by the model, came a median about six months after the prediction.

TCR beta CDR3 region amplification was performed from RNA transcripts. HTBI primers drove first-round RT-PCR of the TCR CDR3. TCRdb processed the multiplex PCR reads anew with MiXCR; each CDR3 protein has one entry. The top ten clones hold 30% to 40% of a sample with more than 300,000 distinct CDR3 sequences, 17% of them seen once. V was clipped by 3 bases and J by 6 bases, with 12 bases between them. The length of the CDR3 is 14 residues. The germline V gene has CDR1 MGHRA and CDR2 YSYEKL. The source is a woman younger than 45 with Graves' hyperthyroidism that later progressed to Graves' ophthalmopathy. Sequences were obtained from blood. The rearrangement joins TRBV4-1 to TRBJ1-5; no definite D call. DNA for the CDR3: TGCGCCAGCAGCCATCAACCCGCGGGTCAGCCCCAGCATTTT. Translating gives CASSHQPAGQPQHF.